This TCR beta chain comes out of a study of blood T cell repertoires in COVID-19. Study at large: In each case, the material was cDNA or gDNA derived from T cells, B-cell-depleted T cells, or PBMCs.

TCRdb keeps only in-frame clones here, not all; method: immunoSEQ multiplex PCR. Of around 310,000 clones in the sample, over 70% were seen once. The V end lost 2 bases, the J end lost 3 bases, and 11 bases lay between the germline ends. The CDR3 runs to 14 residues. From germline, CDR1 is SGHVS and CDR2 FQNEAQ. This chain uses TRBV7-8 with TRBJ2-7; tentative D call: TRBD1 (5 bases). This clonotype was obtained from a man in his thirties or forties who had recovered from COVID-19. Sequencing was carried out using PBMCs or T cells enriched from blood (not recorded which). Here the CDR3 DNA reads TGTGCCAGCAGCTTATGGGGCAGCAACTACGAGCAGTACTTC. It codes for CASSLWGSNYEQYF.